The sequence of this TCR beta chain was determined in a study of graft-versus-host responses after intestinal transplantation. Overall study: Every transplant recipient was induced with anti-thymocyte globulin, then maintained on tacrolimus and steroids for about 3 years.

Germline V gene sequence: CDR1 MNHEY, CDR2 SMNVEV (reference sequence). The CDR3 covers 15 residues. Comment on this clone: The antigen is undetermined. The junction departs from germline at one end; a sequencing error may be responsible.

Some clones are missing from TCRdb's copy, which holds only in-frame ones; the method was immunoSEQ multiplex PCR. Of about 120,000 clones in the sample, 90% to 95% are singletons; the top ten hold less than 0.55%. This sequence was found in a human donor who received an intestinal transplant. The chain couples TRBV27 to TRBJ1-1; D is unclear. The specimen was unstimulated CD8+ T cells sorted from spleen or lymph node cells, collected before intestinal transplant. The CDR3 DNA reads TGTGCCAGCAGTCCGCGGGAGTTCTTGAAAACTGAAGCTTTCTTT. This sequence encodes CASSPREFLKTEAFF.